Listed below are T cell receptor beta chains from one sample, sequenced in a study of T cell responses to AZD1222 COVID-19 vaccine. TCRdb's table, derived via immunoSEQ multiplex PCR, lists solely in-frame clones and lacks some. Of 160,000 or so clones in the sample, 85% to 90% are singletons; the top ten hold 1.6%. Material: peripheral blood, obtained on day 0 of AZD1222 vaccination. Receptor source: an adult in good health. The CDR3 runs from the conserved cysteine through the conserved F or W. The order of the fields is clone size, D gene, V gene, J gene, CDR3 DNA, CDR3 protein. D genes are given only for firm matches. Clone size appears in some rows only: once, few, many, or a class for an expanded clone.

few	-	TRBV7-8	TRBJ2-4	TGTGCCAGCAGCCCAGAGGACTCCAGCGCAAACATTCAGTACTTC	CASSPEDSSANIQYF
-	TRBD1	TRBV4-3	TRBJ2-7	TGCGCCAGCAGCCAAGGATGGCAGGGGGTCTCCTACGAGCAGTACTTC	CASSQGWQGVSYEQYF
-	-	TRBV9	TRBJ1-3	TGTGCCAGCAGCGCATTAGGGTCACCCAACTCTGGAAACACCATATATTTT	CASSALGSPNSGNTIYF
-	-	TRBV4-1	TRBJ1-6	TGCGCCAGCAGCCAAGACCCCACGGGGGTATCACCCCTCCACTTT	CASSQDPTGVSPLHF
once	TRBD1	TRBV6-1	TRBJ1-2	TGTGCCAGCAGTGAAGGATCCAGGGGGCAAGGCTATGGCTACACCTTC	CASSEGSRGQGYGYTF
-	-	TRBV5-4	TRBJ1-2	TGTGCCAGCAGCTCATCATGGGGGGGATCTAACTATGGCTACACCTTC	CASSSSWGGSNYGYTF
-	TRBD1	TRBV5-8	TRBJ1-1	TGTGCCAGCAGCTTACAGGGGTTTACTGAAGCTTTCTTT	CASSLQGFTEAFF
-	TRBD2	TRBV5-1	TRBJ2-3	TGCGCCAGCAGCCCAGGACTAGCGGGAGGCCCAGATACGCAGTATTTT	CASSPGLAGGPDTQYF
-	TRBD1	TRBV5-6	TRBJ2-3	TGTGCCAGCAGCCCCGGGACAGGCACAGATACGCAGTATTTT	CASSPGTGTDTQYF
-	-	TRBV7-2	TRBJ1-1	TGTGCCAGCAGCTTTCGACCGAATGCGAGGGGGACTGAAGCTTTCTTT	CASSFRPNARGTEAFF
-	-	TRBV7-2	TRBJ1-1	TGTGCCAGCAGCTCTCGTGTGGGTACTGAAGCTTTCTTT	CASSSRVGTEAFF
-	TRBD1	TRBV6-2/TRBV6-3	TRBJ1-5	TGTGCCAGCAGTTACCGGGACAGGGTAGCAGGTCAGCCCCAGCATTTT	CASSYRDRVAGQPQHF
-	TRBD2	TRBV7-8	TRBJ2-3	TGTGCCAGCAGCCTTAGCGGGGCACTTAGCACAGATACGCAGTATTTT	CASSLSGALSTDTQYF
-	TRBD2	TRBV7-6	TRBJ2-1	TGTGCCAGCAGCCCATCGGCTAGCGGGACAAGCTCCTACAATGAGCAGTTCTTC	CASSPSASGTSSYNEQFF
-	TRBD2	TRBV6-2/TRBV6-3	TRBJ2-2	TGTGCCAGCAGTTACGTGTTGCGGGAGGGCCCCGACACCGGGGAGCTGTTTTTT	CASSYVLREGPDTGELFF
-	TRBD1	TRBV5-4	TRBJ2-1	TGTGCCAGCAGCCCAGGACAGGGGGAGCATGAGCAGTTCTTC	CASSPGQGEHEQFF
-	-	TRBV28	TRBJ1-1	TGTGCCAGCCCTCCCGAGGGGGGCAGGCCTCTCCTCTGGGACAAAGCTTTCTTT	CASPPEGGRPLLWDKAFF
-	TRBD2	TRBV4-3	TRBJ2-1	TGCGCCAGCAGCCAAGGGGGGACTAGTTACAATGAGCAGTTCTTC	CASSQGGTSYNEQFF
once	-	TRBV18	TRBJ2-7	TGTGCCAGCTCACCAAGGGACAACGGGGAGCAGTACTTC	CASSPRDNGEQYF
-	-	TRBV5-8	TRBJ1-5	TGTGCCAGCACTCGGGGCCGGTCAAATCAGCCCCAGCATTTT	CASTRGRSNQPQHF
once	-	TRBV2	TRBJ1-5	TGTGCCAGCAGTGAGGGGGGGTATCAGCCCCAGCATTTT	CASSEGGYQPQHF
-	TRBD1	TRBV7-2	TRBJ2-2	TGTGCCAGCAGCTTATTTCAGGGGGCCGGGGAGCTGTTTTTT	CASSLFQGAGELFF
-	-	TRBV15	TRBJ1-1	TGTGCCACCAGCAGAGACGGGGTCATTGGCGCTGAAGCTTTCTTT	CATSRDGVIGAEAFF